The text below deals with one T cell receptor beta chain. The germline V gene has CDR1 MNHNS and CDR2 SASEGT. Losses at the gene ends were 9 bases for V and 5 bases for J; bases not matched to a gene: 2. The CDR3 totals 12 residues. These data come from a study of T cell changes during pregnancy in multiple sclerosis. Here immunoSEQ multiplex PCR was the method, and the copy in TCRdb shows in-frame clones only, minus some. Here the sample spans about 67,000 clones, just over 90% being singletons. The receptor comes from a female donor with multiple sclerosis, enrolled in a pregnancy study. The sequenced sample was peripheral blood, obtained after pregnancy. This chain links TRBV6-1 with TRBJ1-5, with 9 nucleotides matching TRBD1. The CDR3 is CASTGGDQPQHF. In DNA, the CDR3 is TGTGCCAGTACAGGGGGCGATCAGCCCCAGCATTTT.